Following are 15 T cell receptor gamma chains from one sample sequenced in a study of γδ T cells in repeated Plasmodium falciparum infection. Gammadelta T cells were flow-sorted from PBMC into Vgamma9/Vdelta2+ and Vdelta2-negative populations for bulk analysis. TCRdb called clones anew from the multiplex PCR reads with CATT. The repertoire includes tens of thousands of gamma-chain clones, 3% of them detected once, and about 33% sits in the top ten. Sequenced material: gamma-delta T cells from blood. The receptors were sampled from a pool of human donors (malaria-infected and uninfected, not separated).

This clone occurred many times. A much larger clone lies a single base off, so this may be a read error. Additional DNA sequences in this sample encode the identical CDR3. CDR3 loop: CALWEVLYYKKLF. DNA of the CDR3: TGTGCCTTGTGGGAGGTGCTATATTATAAGAAACTCTTT. The chain links TRGV9 to TRGJ1 or TRGJ2. Germline trimming cut 0 bases from V and 4 bases from J; bases unmatched to any gene: 3. The CDR3 consists of 13 residues. Germline assignment: CDR1 GITISATS and CDR2 ISYDGTV (reference sequence).

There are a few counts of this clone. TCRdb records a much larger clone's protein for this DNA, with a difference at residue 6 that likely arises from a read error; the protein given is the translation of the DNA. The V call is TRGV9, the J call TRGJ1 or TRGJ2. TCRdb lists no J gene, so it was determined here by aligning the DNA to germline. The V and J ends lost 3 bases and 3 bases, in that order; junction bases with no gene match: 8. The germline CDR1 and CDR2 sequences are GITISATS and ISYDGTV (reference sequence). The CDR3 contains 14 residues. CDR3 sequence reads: CALWEMQCYYKKLF. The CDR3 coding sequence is TGTGCCTTGTGGGAGATGCAATGTTATTATAAGAAACTCTTT.

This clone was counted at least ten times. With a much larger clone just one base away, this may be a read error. This chain's CDR3 is CATWDVKLF. The CDR3 bases are TGTGCCACCTGGGATGTGAAACTCTTT. V gene TRGV4 combines with J gene TRGJ1 or TRGJ2. This CDR3 is built from 9 residues. Germline V CDR1 and CDR2: EGSTGY, YDSYTSSV. Trimming took 2 bases from V and 12 from J; bases not matched to a gene: 1.

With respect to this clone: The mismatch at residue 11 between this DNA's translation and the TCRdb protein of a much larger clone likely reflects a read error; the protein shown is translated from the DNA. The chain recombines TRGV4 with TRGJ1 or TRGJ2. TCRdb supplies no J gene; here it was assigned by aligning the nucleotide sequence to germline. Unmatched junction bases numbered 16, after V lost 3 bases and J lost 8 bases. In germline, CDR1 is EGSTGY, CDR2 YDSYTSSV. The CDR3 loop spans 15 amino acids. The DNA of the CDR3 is TGTGCCACCTGGGATTACGCCGCCGGGGATGATAAGAAACTCTTT. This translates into CATWDYAAGDDKKLF.

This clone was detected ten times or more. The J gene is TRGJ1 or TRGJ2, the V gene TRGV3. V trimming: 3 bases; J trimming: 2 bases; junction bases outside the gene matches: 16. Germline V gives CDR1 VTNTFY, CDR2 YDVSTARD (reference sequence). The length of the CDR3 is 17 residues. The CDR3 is CATWDSSHFGDYYKKLF. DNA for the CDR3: TGTGCCACCTGGGACTCCAGCCATTTTGGTGATTATTATAAGAAACTCTTT.

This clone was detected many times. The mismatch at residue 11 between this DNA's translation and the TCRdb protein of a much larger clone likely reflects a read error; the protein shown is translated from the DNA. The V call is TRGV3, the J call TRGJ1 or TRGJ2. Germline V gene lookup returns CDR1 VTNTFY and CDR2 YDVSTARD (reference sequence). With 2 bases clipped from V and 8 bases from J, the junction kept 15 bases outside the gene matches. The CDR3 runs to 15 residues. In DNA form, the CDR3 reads TGTGCCACCTGGGACATCACCCATGGAGTACATAAGAAACTCTTT. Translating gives CATWDITHGVHKKLF.

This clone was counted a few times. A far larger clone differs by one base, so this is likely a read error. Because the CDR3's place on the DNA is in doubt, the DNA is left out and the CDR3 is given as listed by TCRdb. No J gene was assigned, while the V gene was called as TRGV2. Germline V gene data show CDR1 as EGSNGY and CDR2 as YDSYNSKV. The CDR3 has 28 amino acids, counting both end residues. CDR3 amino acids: CATWDDRNSLAVEQHLLSQVSIGRIQHF.

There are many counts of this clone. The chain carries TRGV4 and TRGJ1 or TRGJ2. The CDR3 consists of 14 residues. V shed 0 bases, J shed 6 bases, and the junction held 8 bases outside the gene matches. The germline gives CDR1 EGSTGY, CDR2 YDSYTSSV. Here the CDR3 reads CATWDGSACYKKLF. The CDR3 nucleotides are TGTGCCACCTGGGATGGGAGTGCATGTTATAAGAAACTCTTT.

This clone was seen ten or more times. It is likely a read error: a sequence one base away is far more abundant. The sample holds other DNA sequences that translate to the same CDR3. The CDR3 is CALWEDSQELGKKIKVF. CDR3 bases: TGTGCCTTGTGGGAGGACTCGCAAGAGTTGGGCAAAAAGATCAAGGTATTT. This chain connects TRGV9 to TRGJP. TCRdb offers no J gene call, so here the DNA was matched to germline to obtain one. This CDR3 contains 17 residues. Germline V gene lookup returns CDR1 GITISATS and CDR2 ISYDGTV (reference sequence).

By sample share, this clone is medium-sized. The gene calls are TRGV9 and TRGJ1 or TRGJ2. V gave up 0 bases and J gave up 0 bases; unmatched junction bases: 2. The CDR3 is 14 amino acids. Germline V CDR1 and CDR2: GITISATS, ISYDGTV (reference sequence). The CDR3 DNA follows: TGTGCCTTGTGGGAGGTGTCGAATTATTATAAGAAACTCTTT. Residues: CALWEVSNYYKKLF.

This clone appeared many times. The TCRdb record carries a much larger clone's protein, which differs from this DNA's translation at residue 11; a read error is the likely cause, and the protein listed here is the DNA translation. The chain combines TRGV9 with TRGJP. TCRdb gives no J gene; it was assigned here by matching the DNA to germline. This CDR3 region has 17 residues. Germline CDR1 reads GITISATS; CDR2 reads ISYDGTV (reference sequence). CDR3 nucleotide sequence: TGTGCCTTGTGGGAGGTGCAAGGGGGGTTGAGCAAAAAAATCAAGGTATTT. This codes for CALWEVQGGLSKKIKVF.

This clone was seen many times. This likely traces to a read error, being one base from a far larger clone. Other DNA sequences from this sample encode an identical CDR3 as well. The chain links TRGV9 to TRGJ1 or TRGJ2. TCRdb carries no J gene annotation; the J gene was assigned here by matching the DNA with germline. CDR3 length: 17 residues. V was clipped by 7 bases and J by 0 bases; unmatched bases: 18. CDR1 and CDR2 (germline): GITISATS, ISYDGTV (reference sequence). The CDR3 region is CALCLHNRQPNYYKKLF. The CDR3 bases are TGTGCCTTGTGTCTCCATAACCGACAACCGAATTATTATAAGAAACTCTTT.

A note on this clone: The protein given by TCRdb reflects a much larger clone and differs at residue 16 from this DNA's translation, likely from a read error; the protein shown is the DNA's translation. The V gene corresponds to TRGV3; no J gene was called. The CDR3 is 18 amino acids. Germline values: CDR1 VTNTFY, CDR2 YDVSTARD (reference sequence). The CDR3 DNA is TGTGCCACCTGGGGCGACCCTTACCTCCCCACGAATTATTATAAGAGACTCTTT. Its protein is CATWGDPYLPTNYYKRLF.

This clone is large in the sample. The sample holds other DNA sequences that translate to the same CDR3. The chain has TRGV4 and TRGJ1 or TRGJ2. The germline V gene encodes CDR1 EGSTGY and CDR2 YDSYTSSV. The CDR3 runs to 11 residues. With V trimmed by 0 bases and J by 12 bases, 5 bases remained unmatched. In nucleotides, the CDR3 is TGTGCCACCTGGGATGGGCCTGGGAAACTCTTT. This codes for CATWDGPGKLF.

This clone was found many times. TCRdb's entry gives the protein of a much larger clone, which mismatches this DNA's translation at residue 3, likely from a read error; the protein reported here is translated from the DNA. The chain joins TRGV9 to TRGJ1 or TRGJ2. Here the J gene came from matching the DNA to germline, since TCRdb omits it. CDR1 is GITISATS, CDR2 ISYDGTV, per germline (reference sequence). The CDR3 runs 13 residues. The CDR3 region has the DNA TGTGCCTCGTGGGAGCGCTTTTATTATAAGAAACTCTTT. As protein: CASWERFYYKKLF.